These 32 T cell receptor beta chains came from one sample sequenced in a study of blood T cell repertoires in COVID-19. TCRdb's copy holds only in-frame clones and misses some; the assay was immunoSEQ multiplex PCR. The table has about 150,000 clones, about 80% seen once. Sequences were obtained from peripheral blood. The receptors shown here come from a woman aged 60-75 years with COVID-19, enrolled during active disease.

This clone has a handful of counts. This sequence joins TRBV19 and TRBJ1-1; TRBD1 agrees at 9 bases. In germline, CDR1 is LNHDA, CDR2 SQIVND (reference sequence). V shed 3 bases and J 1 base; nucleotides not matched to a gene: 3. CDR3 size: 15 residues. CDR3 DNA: TGTGCCAGTAGTATCCTGACAGGGGGGAACACTGAAGCTTTCTTT. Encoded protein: CASSILTGGNTEAFF.

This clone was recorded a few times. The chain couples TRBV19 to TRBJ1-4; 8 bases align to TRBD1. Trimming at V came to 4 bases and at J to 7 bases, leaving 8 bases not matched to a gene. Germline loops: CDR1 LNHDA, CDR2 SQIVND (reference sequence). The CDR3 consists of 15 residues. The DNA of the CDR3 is TGTGCCAGTAGTACCAGAGACAGGGGAAGTGAAAAACTGTTTTTT. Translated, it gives CASSTRDRGSEKLFF.

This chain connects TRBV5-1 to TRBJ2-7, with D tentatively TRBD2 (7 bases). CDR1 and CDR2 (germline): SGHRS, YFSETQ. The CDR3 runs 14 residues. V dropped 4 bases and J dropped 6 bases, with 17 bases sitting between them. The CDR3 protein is CASSGSQGGSEQYF. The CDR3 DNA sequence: TGCGCCAGCAGCGGGTCACAGGGAGGGAGCGAGCAGTACTTC.

CDR3 coding DNA: TGTGCCAGCAGTTACTCGACGGGTAAGAACACTGAAGCTTTCTTT. Protein sequence: CASSYSTGKNTEAFF. The chain combines TRBV6-5 with TRBJ1-1, with D hard to call. CDR3 length: 15 amino acids. From germline, CDR1 is MNHEY and CDR2 SVGAGI. Trimming removed 0 bases at V and 1 base at J, with 9 bases between.

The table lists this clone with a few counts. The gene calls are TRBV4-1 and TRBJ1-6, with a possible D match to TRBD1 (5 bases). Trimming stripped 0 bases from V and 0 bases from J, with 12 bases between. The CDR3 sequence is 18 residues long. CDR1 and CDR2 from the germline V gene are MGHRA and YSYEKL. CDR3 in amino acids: CASSQDPTGSSYNSPLHF. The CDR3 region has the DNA TGCGCCAGCAGCCAAGATCCCACAGGCAGCTCCTATAATTCACCCCTCCACTTT.

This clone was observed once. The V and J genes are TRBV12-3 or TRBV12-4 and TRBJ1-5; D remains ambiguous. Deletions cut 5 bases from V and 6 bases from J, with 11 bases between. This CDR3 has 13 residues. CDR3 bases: TGTGCCAGCAGTCAGAGGTTAACTCAGCCCCAGCATTTT. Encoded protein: CASSQRLTQPQHF.

The CDR3 DNA reads as TGTGCCAGCAGCTTGGCGGATGGTAGCACAGATACGCAGTATTTT. This encodes CASSLADGSTDTQYF. The chain recombines TRBV7-6 with TRBJ2-3; D not resolved. CDR3 size: 15 residues. CDR1 is SGHVS and CDR2 is FNYEAQ in the germline V gene. The ends were cut back, 3 bases at V and 0 bases at J, with 10 bases in the middle.

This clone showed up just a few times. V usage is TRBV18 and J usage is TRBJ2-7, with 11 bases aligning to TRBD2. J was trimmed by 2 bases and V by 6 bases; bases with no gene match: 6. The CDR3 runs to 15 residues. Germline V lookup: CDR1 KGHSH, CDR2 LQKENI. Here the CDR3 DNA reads TGTGCCAGCTCGTCCCTAGCGGGAGGAACCTACGAGCAGTACTTC. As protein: CASSSLAGGTYEQYF. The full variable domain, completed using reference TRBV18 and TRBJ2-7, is NAGVMQNPRHLVRRRGQEARLRCSPMKGHSHVYWYRQLPEEGLKFMVYLQKENIIDESGMPKERFSAEFPKEGPSILRIQQVVRGDSAAYFCASSSLAGGTYEQYFGPGTRLTVT.

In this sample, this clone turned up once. The CDR3 sequence: CASSFLAALYNEQFF. The CDR3 DNA follows: TGCGCCAGCAGCTTTCTAGCGGCACTCTACAATGAGCAGTTCTTC. The rearrangement uses TRBV5-1 and TRBJ2-1, with TRBD2 matching over 7 bases. This CDR3 is built from 15 residues. The V gene end was trimmed by 2 bases and the J gene end by 3 bases; junction bases not matched to a gene: 5. Germline values: CDR1 SGHRS, CDR2 YFSETQ.

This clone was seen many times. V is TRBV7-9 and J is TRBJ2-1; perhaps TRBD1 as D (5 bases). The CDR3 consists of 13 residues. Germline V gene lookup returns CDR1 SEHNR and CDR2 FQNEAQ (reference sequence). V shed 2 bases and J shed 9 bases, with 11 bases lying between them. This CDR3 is CASSLRQLSEQFF. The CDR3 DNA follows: TGTGCCAGCAGCTTAAGACAGTTGAGTGAGCAGTTCTTC.

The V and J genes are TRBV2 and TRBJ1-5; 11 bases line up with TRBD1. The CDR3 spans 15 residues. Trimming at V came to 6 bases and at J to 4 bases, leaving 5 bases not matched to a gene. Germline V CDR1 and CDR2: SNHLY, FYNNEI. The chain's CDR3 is CASSGQGARNQPQHF. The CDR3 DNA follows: TGTGCCAGCAGCGGACAGGGGGCTAGGAATCAGCCCCAGCATTTT.

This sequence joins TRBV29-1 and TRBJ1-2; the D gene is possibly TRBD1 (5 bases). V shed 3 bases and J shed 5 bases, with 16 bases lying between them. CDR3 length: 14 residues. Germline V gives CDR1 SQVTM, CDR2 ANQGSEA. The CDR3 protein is CSVEGGPGGYGYTF. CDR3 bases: TGCAGCGTTGAGGGTGGCCCCGGGGGTTATGGCTACACCTTC.

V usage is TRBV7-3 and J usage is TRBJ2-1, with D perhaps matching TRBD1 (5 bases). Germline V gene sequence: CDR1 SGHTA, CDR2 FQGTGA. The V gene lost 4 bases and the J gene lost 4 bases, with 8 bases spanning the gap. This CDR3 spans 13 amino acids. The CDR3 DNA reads TGTGCCAGCAGCTCGACAGCTTACAATGAGCAGTTCTTC. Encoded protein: CASSSTAYNEQFF.

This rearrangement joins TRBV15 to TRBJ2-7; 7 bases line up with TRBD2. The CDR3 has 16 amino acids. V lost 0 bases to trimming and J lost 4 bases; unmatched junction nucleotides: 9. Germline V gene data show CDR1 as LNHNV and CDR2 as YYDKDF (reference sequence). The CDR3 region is CATSRDRGTGRYEQYF. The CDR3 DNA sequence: TGTGCCACCAGCAGAGATCGGGGGACCGGGAGGTACGAGCAGTACTTC.

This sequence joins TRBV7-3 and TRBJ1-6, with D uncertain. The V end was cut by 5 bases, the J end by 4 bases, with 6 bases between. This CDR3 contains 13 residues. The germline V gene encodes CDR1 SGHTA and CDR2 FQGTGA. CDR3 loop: CASSRLYNSPLHF. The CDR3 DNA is TGTGCCAGCAGCAGACTATATAATTCACCCCTCCACTTT.

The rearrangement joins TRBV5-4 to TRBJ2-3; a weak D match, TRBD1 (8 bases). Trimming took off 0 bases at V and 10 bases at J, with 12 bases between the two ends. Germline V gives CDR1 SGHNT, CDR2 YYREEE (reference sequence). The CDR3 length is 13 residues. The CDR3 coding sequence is TGTGCCAGCAGCTTGGACAGGGGGGGTCCGCAGTATTTT. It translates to CASSLDRGGPQYF.

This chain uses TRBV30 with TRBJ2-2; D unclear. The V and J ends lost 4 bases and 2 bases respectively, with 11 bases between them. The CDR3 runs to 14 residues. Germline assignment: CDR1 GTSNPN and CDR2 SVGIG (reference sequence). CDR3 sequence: CAWTLTVNTGELFF. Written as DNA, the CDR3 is TGTGCCTGGACCCTTACAGTTAACACCGGGGAGCTGTTTTTT.

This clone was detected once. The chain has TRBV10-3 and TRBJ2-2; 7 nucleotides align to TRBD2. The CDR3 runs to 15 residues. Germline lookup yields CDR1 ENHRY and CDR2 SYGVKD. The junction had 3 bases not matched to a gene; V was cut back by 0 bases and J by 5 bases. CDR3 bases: TGTGCCATCAGTGAGTCGAACGGGGGGACCGGGGAGCTGTTTTTT. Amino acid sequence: CAISESNGGTGELFF.

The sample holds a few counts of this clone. CDR3 DNA: TGTGCCAGCTTCGCACAGGGAACGCACTATGGCTACACCTTC. Translating gives CASFAQGTHYGYTF. V gene TRBV18 combines with J gene TRBJ1-2, with D tentatively TRBD1 (6 bases). The CDR3 is made up of 14 amino acids. V lost 7 bases to trimming and J lost 3 bases, with 15 bases between them. CDR1 and CDR2 (germline): KGHSH, LQKENI. Supplemented by reference TRBV18 and TRBJ1-2, the full variable domain reads NAGVMQNPRHLVRRRGQEARLRCSPMKGHSHVYWYRQLPEEGLKFMVYLQKENIIDESGMPKERFSAEFPKEGPSILRIQQVVRGDSAAYFCASFAQGTHYGYTFGSGTRLTVV.

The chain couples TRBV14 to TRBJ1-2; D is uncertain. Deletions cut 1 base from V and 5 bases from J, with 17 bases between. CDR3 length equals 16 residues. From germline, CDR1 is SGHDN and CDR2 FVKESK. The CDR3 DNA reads TGTGCCAGCAGCCAAGGTATTTCCCTTTTGCGATATGGCTACACCTTC. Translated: CASSQGISLLRYGYTF. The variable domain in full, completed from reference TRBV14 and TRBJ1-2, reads EAGVTQFPSHSVIEKGQTVTLRCDPISGHDNLYWYRRVMGKEIKFLLHFVKESKQDESGMPNNRFLAERTGGTYSTLKVQPAELEDSGVYFCASSQGISLLRYGYTFGSGTRLTVV.

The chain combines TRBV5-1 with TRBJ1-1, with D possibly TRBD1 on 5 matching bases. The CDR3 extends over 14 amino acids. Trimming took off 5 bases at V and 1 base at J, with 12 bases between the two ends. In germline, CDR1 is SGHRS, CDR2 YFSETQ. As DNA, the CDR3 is TGCGCCAGCAGTTATTTACAGGCGAACACTGAAGCTTTCTTT. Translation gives CASSYLQANTEAFF. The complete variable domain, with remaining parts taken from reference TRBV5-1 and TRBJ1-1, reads KAGVTQTPRYLIKTRGQQVTLSCSPISGHRSVSWYQQTPGQGLQFLFEYFSETQRNKGNFPGRFSGRQFSNSRSEMNVSTLELGDSALYLCASSYLQANTEAFFGQGTRLTVV.

The CDR3 is CASSAGSGGVYGYTF. The CDR3 DNA is TGTGCCAGCAGCGCGGGGTCAGGGGGCGTCTATGGCTACACCTTC. The V and J genes are TRBV2 and TRBJ1-2; TRBD1 matches 8 bases. Germline V gene data show CDR1 as SNHLY and CDR2 as FYNNEI. The V and J ends lost 6 bases and 4 bases, in that order; junction bases with no gene match: 10. The CDR3 consists of 15 residues.

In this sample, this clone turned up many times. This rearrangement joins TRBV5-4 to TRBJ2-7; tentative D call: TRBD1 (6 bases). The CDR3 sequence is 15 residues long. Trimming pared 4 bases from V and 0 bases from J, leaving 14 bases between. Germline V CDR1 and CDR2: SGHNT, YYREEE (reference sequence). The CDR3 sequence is CASSPGTLSSYEQYF. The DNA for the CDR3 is TGTGCCAGCAGCCCAGGGACATTGAGCTCCTACGAGCAGTACTTC.

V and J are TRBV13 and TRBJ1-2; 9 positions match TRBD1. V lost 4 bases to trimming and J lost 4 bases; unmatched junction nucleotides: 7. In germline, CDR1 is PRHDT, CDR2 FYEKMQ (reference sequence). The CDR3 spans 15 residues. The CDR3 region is CASSSRTGASYGYTF. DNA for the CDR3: TGTGCCAGCAGCTCCCGGACAGGGGCGTCCTATGGCTACACCTTC.

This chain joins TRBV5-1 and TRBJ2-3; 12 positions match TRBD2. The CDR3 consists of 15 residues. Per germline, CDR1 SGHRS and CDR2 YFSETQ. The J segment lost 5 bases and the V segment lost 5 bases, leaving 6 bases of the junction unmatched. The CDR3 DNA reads TGCGCCAGCAGGACTAGCGGGAGCGGTGTAGATACGCAGTATTTT. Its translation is CASRTSGSGVDTQYF.

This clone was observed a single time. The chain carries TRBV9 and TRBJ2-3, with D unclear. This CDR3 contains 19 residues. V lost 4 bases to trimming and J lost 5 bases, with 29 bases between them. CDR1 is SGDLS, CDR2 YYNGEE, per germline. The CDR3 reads CASSPDSLFTRLYGDTQYF. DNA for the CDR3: TGTGCCAGCAGCCCCGACTCACTTTTCACCCGACTCTACGGAGATACGCAGTATTTT.

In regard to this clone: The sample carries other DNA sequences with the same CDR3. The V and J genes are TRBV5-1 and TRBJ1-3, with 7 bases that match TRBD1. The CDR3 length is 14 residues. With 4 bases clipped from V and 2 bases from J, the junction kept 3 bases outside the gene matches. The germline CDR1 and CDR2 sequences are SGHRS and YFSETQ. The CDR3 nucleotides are TGCGCCAGCAGCCTCGGGACAGCTGGAAACACCATATATTTT. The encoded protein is CASSLGTAGNTIYF.

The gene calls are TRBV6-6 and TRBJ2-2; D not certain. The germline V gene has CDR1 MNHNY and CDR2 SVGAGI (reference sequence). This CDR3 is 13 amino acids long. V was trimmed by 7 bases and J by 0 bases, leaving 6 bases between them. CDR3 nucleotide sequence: TGTGCCAGCATGTATTCGAACACCGGGGAGCTGTTTTTT. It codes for CASMYSNTGELFF.

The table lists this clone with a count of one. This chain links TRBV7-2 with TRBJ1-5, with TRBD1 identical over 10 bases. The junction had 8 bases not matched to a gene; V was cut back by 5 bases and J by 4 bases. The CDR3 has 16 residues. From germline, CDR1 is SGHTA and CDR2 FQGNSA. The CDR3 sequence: CASSGSDRGWNQPQHF. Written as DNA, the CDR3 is TGTGCCAGCAGCGGCTCGGACAGGGGGTGGAATCAGCCCCAGCATTTT. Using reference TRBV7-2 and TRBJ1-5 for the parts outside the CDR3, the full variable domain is GAGVSQSPSNKVTEKGKDVELRCDPISGHTALYWYRQSLGQGLEFLIYFQGNSAPDKSGLPSDRFSAERTGGSVSTLTIQRTQQEDSAVYLCASSGSDRGWNQPQHFGDGTRLSIL.

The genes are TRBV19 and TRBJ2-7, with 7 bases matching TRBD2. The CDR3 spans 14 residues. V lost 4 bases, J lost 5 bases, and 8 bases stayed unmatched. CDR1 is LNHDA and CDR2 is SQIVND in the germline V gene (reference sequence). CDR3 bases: TGTGCCAGTAGTAGAGCGGGATTAATCGACGAGCAGTACTTC. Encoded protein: CASSRAGLIDEQYF.

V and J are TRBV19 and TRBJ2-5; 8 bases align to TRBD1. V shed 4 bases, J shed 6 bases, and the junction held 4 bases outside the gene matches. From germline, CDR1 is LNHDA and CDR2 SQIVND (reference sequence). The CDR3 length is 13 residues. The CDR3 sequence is CASSTGQGQTQYF. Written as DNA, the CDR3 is TGTGCCAGTAGTACCGGACAGGGTCAGACCCAGTACTTC.

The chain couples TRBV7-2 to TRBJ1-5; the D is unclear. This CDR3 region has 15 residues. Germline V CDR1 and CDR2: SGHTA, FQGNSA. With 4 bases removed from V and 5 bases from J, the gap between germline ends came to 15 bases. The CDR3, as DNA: TGTGCCAGCAGCTCCCTGATAGCAGTCGATCAGCCCCAGCATTTT. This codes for CASSSLIAVDQPQHF.